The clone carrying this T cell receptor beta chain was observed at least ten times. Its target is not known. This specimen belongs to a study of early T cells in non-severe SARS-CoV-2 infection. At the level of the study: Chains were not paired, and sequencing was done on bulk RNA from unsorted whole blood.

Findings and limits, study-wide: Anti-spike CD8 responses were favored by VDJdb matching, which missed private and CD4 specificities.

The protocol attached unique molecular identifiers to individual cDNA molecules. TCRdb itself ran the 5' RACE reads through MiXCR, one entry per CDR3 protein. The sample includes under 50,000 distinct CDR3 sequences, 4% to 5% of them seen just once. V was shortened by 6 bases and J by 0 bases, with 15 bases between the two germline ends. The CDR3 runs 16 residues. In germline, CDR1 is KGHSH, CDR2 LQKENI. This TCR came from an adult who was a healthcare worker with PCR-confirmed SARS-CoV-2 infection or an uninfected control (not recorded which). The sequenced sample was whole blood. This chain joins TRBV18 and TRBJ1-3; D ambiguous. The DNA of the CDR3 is TGTGCCAGCTCTCCTCTCCCGGCCAACTCTGGAAACACCATATATTTT. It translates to CASSPLPANSGNTIYF.